This T cell receptor beta chain came from a study of blood T cell repertoires in COVID-19. Study-level background: T cells, B-cell-depleted T cells, or PBMCs provided the cDNA or gDNA that served as material.

Regarding this clone: Other DNA sequences in this specimen translate into the identical CDR3.

Sequencing was performed with immunoSEQ multiplex PCR; in TCRdb, only in-frame clones are kept and a portion is missing. Of tens of thousands of clones in the sample, around 87% were seen once. Germline CDR1 and CDR2: SGHRS and YFSETQ. This CDR3 region has 13 residues. The V gene lost 0 bases and the J gene lost 2 bases, with 5 bases spanning the gap. This clonotype was sampled from a human donor with active COVID-19. The donor label of this sample is uncertain. Source material: peripheral blood. The chain links TRBV5-1 to TRBJ1-2; D gene unclear. CDR3 DNA sequence: TGCGCCAGCAGCTTGGGCGGGAACTATGGCTACACCTTC. This sequence encodes CASSLGGNYGYTF.